The 8 T cell receptor beta chains below come from one sample, sequenced in a study of shared clonotypes between healthy human individuals. Some clones are missing from TCRdb's copy, which holds only in-frame ones; the method was immunoSEQ multiplex PCR. Seen here are about 480,000 clones, almost 80% observed once, and the top ten hold under 15%. The sample was PBMCs. The receptors here all came from a woman aged 40 to 50 in good health. Some clones in this sample may be carry-over from other donors' samples.

This chain connects TRBV18 to TRBJ2-2; D perhaps matches TRBD1 (6 bases). Between the trimmed V and J ends, which lost 3 bases and 2 bases, there was a span of 13 bases. Germline V gene data show CDR1 as KGHSH and CDR2 as LQKENI. This CDR3 is built from 16 residues. DNA of the CDR3: TGTGCCAGCTCACCCTCGGGACAAGTAAACACCGGGGAGCTGTTTTTT. This encodes CASSPSGQVNTGELFF. Looking up the rest from reference TRBV18 and TRBJ2-2 gives the full variable domain: NAGVMQNPRHLVRRRGQEARLRCSPMKGHSHVYWYRQLPEEGLKFMVYLQKENIIDESGMPKERFSAEFPKEGPSILRIQQVVRGDSAAYFCASSPSGQVNTGELFFGEGSRLTVL.

This chain uses TRBV18 with TRBJ2-7; D is tentatively TRBD1 or TRBD2 (6 bases each). Germline CDR1 is KGHSH and CDR2 is LQKENI. V was cut by 3 bases and J by 3 bases, with 15 bases left in between. The CDR3 extends over 15 amino acids. CDR3 in amino acids: CASSPGDKEGYEQYF. The CDR3 coding sequence is TGTGCCAGCTCACCGGGGGACAAGGAGGGCTACGAGCAGTACTTC.

The J gene is TRBJ2-7, the V gene TRBV5-6; 8 bases align to TRBD2. This CDR3 is built from 14 residues. Germline V gene data show CDR1 as SGHDT and CDR2 as YYEEEE. Trimming at V came to 4 bases and at J to 2 bases, leaving 5 bases not matched to a gene. CDR3 nucleotide sequence: TGTGCCAGCAGCCTGGGACTAGAAGCCTACGAGCAGTACTTC. It is translated as CASSLGLEAYEQYF.

In its sample, this clone was seen once. This chain connects TRBV5-1 to TRBJ2-7, with D possibly being TRBD1 or TRBD2 (5 bases each). Trimming left V 0 bases short and J 3 bases short, with 10 bases between. The CDR3 runs to 14 residues. CDR1 is SGHRS, CDR2 YFSETQ, per germline. The CDR3 is CASSLGGLVYEQYF. Written as DNA, the CDR3 is TGCGCCAGCAGCTTGGGGGGGTTGGTCTACGAGCAGTACTTC.

The genes are TRBV2 and TRBJ2-7, with 10 bases identical to TRBD2. Trimming cost V 3 bases and J 3 bases; bases outside gene matches: 14. This CDR3 has 18 amino acids. In germline, CDR1 is SNHLY, CDR2 FYNNEI. The DNA for the CDR3 is TGTGCCAGCAGTGAGTGGGGGCGGAGCGGGAGGGCAAACTACGAGCAGTACTTC. Its translation: CASSEWGRSGRANYEQYF.

Worth noting for this clone: This likely reflects a read error, since a far larger clone is one base away. The gene calls are TRBV25-1 and TRBJ1-1; a possible D gene is TRBD1 (5 bases). V gave up 5 bases and J gave up 1 base, with 8 bases separating them. The CDR3 is made up of 13 amino acids. CDR1 and CDR2 from the germline V gene are MGHDK and SYGVNS. The CDR3, as DNA: TGTGCCAGCAGTCCCAGGGAGAACACTGAAGCTTTCTTT. Translated: CASSPRENTEAFF.

The V gene is TRBV7-8, the J gene TRBJ2-3; D could derive from TRBD1 or TRBD2 (5 bases each). Trimming left V 5 bases short and J 2 bases short, with 11 bases between. This CDR3 region has 14 residues. Germline loops: CDR1 SGHVS, CDR2 FQNEAQ. CDR3 DNA sequence: TGTGCCAGCAGCCCTCCCGGGACCACAGATACGCAGTATTTT. It codes for CASSPPGTTDTQYF.

This rearrangement joins TRBV28 to TRBJ2-4; no clear D. V shed 9 bases and J shed 1 base, with 16 bases lying between them. The CDR3 is 15 amino acids. In germline, CDR1 is MDHEN, CDR2 SYDVKM. CDR3 protein: CASRRGAGAKNIQYF. CDR3 nucleotide sequence: TGTGCCAGTCGGAGAGGCGCCGGGGCCAAAAACATTCAGTACTTC. The full variable domain, completed using reference TRBV28 and TRBJ2-4, is DVKVTQSSRYLVKRTGEKVFLECVQDMDHENMFWYRQDPGLGLRLIYFSYDVKMKEKGDIPEGYSVSREKKERFSLILESASTNQTSMYLCASRRGAGAKNIQYFGAGTRLSVL.